Below are 32 T cell receptor beta chains sequenced from a single sample in a study of T-cell reconstitution after alpha-beta-depleted transplantation in children. A TCRbeta library incorporating unique molecular identifiers was prepared. One entry per CDR3 protein, called by TCRdb with MiXCR from the PCR reads. The table has about 640,000 distinct CDR3 sequences, 16% seen once. The source material was PBMCs from the stem cell graft donor, sampled from the stem cell graft. Receptors were obtained from a human donor who donated a stem cell graft to a child with acute myeloid leukemia.

This clonotype has more than one count but fewer than ten. The chain employs TRBV5-1 and TRBJ2-1, with D hard to call. The CDR3 spans 13 residues. Trimming removed 1 base from V and 9 bases from J, with 11 bases in between. Germline assignment: CDR1 SGHRS and CDR2 YFSETQ. The CDR3 bases are TGCGCCAGCAGCTTGCGGCCGAACGGTGAGCAGTTCTTC. Residues: CASSLRPNGEQFF.

This clonotype was observed a handful of times. CDR3: CASIRTTGGSFGYTF. The CDR3 DNA reads TGTGCCAGCATCCGGACCACAGGGGGAAGTTTTGGCTACACCTTC. V is TRBV6-1 and J is TRBJ1-2, with 8 bases identical to TRBD1. V lost 7 bases to trimming and J lost 7 bases; unmatched junction nucleotides: 14. The length of the CDR3 is 15 residues. The germline V gene has CDR1 MNHNS and CDR2 SASEGT.

The sample holds many counts of this clonotype. The chain links TRBV12-3 or TRBV12-4 to TRBJ2-6; D call uncertain. Trimming removed 1 base from V and 9 bases from J, with 13 bases in between. The length of the CDR3 is 15 residues. CDR3 coding DNA: TGTGCCAGCAGTTTAGTACCGAGTGGGTTCAACGTCCTGACTTTC. Amino acid sequence: CASSLVPSGFNVLTF.

This rearrangement joins TRBV20-1 to TRBJ1-6, with D possibly being TRBD1 (6 bases). Trimming removed 2 bases from V and 10 bases from J, with 18 bases in between. CDR3 length: 15 residues. The germline V gene encodes CDR1 DFQATT and CDR2 SNEGSKA (reference sequence). The CDR3 region is CSARRGDKAGSPLHF. Written as DNA, the CDR3 is TGCAGTGCTAGAAGGGGGGACAAGGCGGGATCACCCCTCCACTTT.

This clonotype was seen many times. The chain combines TRBV9 with TRBJ1-6; 8 bases match TRBD1. V was pared by 3 bases and J by 7 bases, with 9 bases of the junction left unmatched. Germline V gene sequence: CDR1 SGDLS, CDR2 YYNGEE. The length of the CDR3 is 16 residues. CDR3 sequence (DNA): TGTGCCAGCAGCGCCAGGACAGGGCAGAGGAATTCACCCCTCCACTTT. Its protein product is CASSARTGQRNSPLHF.

This clonotype was observed at least ten times. J is TRBJ2-1 and V is TRBV6-5; tentative D call: TRBD2 (7 bases). Looked up from germline, CDR1 is MNHEY and CDR2 is SVGAGI. V lost 11 bases and J lost 4, with 12 bases in between. The CDR3 extends over 12 amino acids. The CDR3 DNA is TGTGCCGGGGGGGGCGCTTACAATGAGCAGTTCTTC. Translation gives CAGGGAYNEQFF.

This clonotype was observed at least ten times. This chain connects TRBV5-6 to TRBJ1-2; the match to TRBD1 covers 7 bases. This CDR3 spans 16 amino acids. Trimming at V came to 0 bases and at J to 2 bases, leaving 7 bases not matched to a gene. Germline V gene data show CDR1 as SGHDT and CDR2 as YYEEEE. As DNA, the CDR3 is TGTGCCAGCAGCTTGGGGACAGGCGGGTGGAACTATGGCTACACCTTC. It specifies CASSLGTGGWNYGYTF.

There are many counts of this clonotype. V usage is TRBV12-3 or TRBV12-4 and J usage is TRBJ2-3; D is undetermined. The CDR3 spans 12 residues. V dropped 5 bases and J dropped 5 bases, with 8 bases sitting between them. The CDR3 sequence: CASSPSGDTQYF. The CDR3 bases are TGTGCCAGCAGTCCCTCGGGAGATACGCAGTATTTT.

The chain links TRBV7-9 to TRBJ2-7, with 8 bases aligning to TRBD2. The trim removed 5 bases at V and 0 bases at J, leaving 9 bases unmatched. This CDR3 has 16 amino acids. In germline, CDR1 is SEHNR, CDR2 FQNEAQ (reference sequence). The DNA of the CDR3 is TGTGCCAGCAGCAAAGCACCTAGCGGGCTCTCCTACGAGCAGTACTTC. Its protein is CASSKAPSGLSYEQYF.

The chain employs TRBV5-1 and TRBJ2-6; no definite D call. Trimming took off 4 bases at V and 0 bases at J, with 11 bases between the two ends. In germline, CDR1 is SGHRS, CDR2 YFSETQ. The CDR3 extends over 16 amino acids. As DNA, the CDR3 is TGCGCCAGCAGCCCGACGAAACTCTCTGGGGCCAACGTCCTGACTTTC. Translation gives CASSPTKLSGANVLTF.

The chain employs TRBV10-3 and TRBJ2-7, with 7 positions matching TRBD1. Germline values: CDR1 ENHRY, CDR2 SYGVKD. With V trimmed by 6 bases and J by 4 bases, 6 bases remained unmatched. The CDR3 is made up of 13 amino acids. The CDR3 bases are TGTGCCATCAGCATCGGGACAGAATACGAGCAGTACGTC. Its translation is CAISIGTEYEQYV.

This sequence joins TRBV7-9 and TRBJ1-5, with 8 bases matching TRBD1. V lost 5 bases, J lost 4 bases, and 7 bases stayed unmatched. Germline lookup yields CDR1 SEHNR and CDR2 FQNEAQ (reference sequence). The CDR3 is made up of 15 amino acids. The CDR3 spells CASSTSGQENQPQHF. The CDR3 nucleotides read TGTGCCAGCAGCACCTCGGGACAGGAAAATCAGCCCCAGCATTTT.

The rearrangement joins TRBV7-8 to TRBJ1-4; 9 nucleotides agree with TRBD1. The CDR3 runs to 16 residues. Germline V gene sequence: CDR1 SGHVS, CDR2 FQNEAQ. J lost 3 bases, V lost 5 bases, and 7 bases had no gene match. The CDR3, as DNA: TGTGCCAGCAGCGCCAACAGGGGGCCCTCTAATGAAAAACTGTTTTTT. It codes for CASSANRGPSNEKLFF. The full variable domain, with the rest looked up from reference TRBV7-8 and TRBJ1-4, is GAGVSQSPRYKVAKRGQDVALRCDPISGHVSLFWYQQALGQGPEFLTYFQNEAQLDKSGLPSDRFFAERPEGSVSTLKIQRTQQEDSAVYLCASSANRGPSNEKLFFGSGTQLSVL.

The chain recombines TRBV4-1 with TRBJ1-1; 9 bases agree with TRBD1. The CDR3 consists of 18 residues. Germline loops: CDR1 MGHRA, CDR2 YSYEKL. V shed 0 bases, J shed 1 base, and the junction held 9 bases outside the gene matches. The CDR3 loop is CASSQDWRTGGANTEAFF. DNA of the CDR3: TGCGCCAGCAGCCAAGATTGGCGTACAGGGGGCGCGAACACTGAAGCTTTCTTT.

The genes are TRBV20-1 and TRBJ2-7; a weak D match, TRBD1 (6 bases). Trimming took off 4 bases at V and 4 bases at J, with 14 bases between the two ends. The germline gives CDR1 DFQATT, CDR2 SNEGSKA (reference sequence). The CDR3 totals 13 residues. This chain's CDR3 is CSAKDSSRYEQYV. The CDR3, as DNA: TGCAGTGCTAAGGACAGTTCGCGGTACGAGCAGTACGTC.

This clonotype has at least ten counts. The chain combines TRBV4-2 with TRBJ1-1; 10 nucleotides match TRBD1. CDR1 is LGHNA, CDR2 YNFKEQ, per germline. This CDR3 is built from 15 residues. The J segment lost 5 bases and the V segment lost 6 bases, leaving 9 bases of the junction unmatched. CDR3 coding DNA: TGTGCCAGCAGTTCCATAGACAGGGGGCTAACTGAAGCTTTCTTT. This sequence encodes CASSSIDRGLTEAFF.

This clonotype came up many times. V is TRBV5-5 and J is TRBJ1-1, with 8 bases fitting TRBD1. The germline CDR1 and CDR2 sequences are SGHKS and YYEKEE (reference sequence). Germline trimming cut 2 bases from V and 3 bases from J; bases unmatched to any gene: 3. This CDR3 spans 14 amino acids. The CDR3 nucleotides read TGTGCCAGCAGCTTAGGGACAGGTCACACTGAAGCTTTCTTT. Amino acid sequence: CASSLGTGHTEAFF.

At least ten counts were recorded for this clonotype. The rearrangement uses TRBV9 and TRBJ1-5; no firm D call. The CDR3 length is 13 residues. CDR1 and CDR2 (germline): SGDLS, YYNGEE. Trimming stripped 5 bases from V and 0 bases from J, with 6 bases between. CDR3 nucleotide sequence: TGTGCCAGCAGTGACCTTAGCAATCAGCCCCAGCATTTT. Translated: CASSDLSNQPQHF.

At least ten counts were recorded for this clonotype. This chain connects TRBV20-1 to TRBJ2-7, with D unresolved. V dropped 1 base and J dropped 1 base, with 11 bases sitting between them. Germline V gene lookup returns CDR1 DFQATT and CDR2 SNEGSKA (reference sequence). The CDR3 loop spans 14 amino acids. This CDR3 reads CSARGTRASYEQYV. The CDR3 bases are TGCAGTGCTAGAGGCACGCGAGCGTCCTACGAGCAGTACGTC.

This clonotype was detected a few times. The chain is built from TRBV13 and TRBJ2-3, with no clear D. Between the trimmed V and J ends, which lost 2 bases and 2 bases, there was a span of 8 bases. CDR1 is PRHDT and CDR2 is FYEKMQ in the germline V gene (reference sequence). This CDR3 is built from 14 residues. The CDR3 reads CASSLQPHTDTQYF. The CDR3 nucleotides are TGTGCCAGCAGCTTACAACCACACACAGATACGCAGTATTTT.

This clonotype was counted ten times or more. V and J are TRBV12-3 or TRBV12-4 and TRBJ2-1; D is ambiguous. V lost 4 bases to trimming and J lost 10 bases, with 14 bases between them. The CDR3 extends over 13 amino acids. The CDR3 sequence is CASSSASGGEQFF. The CDR3 nucleotides are TGTGCCAGCAGTTCAGCCTCAGGTGGGGAGCAGTTCTTC.

This clonotype has at least ten counts. V and J are TRBV20-1 and TRBJ2-3; 9 bases are shared with TRBD2. The length of the CDR3 is 14 residues. Germline loops: CDR1 DFQATT, CDR2 SNEGSKA (reference sequence). Trimming removed 2 bases from V and 5 bases from J; junction bases left unmatched: 5. DNA of the CDR3: TGCAGTGCTAGACTAGCGGGGCGACAAGATACGCAGTATTTT. Residues: CSARLAGRQDTQYF.

This clonotype was seen many times. The germline gene is not matched at one end of the junction; a read error may be the cause. The chain carries TRBV5-1 and TRBJ2-1; TRBD1 agrees at 11 bases. Germline CDR1 SGHRS, CDR2 YFSETQ. The CDR3 extends over 14 amino acids. CDR3 region: CASSPGTGGNEQFF. The CDR3 DNA reads TGTGCCAGCAGTCCCGGGACAGGGGGCAATGAGCAGTTCTTC.

This CDR3 reads CASSLSGLTQPDTQYF. CDR3 DNA sequence: TGTGCCAGCAGTCTATCGGGACTTACTCAGCCAGATACGCAGTATTTT. This chain links TRBV12-3 or TRBV12-4 with TRBJ2-3, with D tentatively TRBD2 (6 bases). Trimming took off 5 bases at V and 4 bases at J, with 19 bases between the two ends. This CDR3 is 16 amino acids long.

The chain combines TRBV14 with TRBJ2-2; no clear D. Per the germline V gene, CDR1 is SGHDN and CDR2 is FVKESK. The V end lost 0 bases, the J end lost 9 bases, and 8 bases lay between the germline ends. This CDR3 region has 13 residues. CDR3 loop: CASSQEWWRELFF. In DNA form, the CDR3 reads TGTGCCAGCAGCCAAGAATGGTGGCGGGAGCTGTTTTTT.

This clonotype was detected only a few times. The chain links TRBV5-6 to TRBJ2-3, with unresolved D. The germline V gene has CDR1 SGHDT and CDR2 YYEEEE. Deletions cut 1 base from V and 8 bases from J, with 14 bases between. The CDR3 is made up of 14 amino acids. The CDR3 spells CASSLPGHPITQYF. CDR3 nucleotide sequence: TGTGCCAGCAGCTTGCCGGGCCATCCAATTACGCAGTATTTT. Together with reference TRBV5-6 and TRBJ2-3, the CDR3 gives the full variable domain: DAGVTQSPTHLIKTRGQQVTLRCSPKSGHDTVSWYQQALGQGPQFIFQYYEEEERQRGNFPDRFSGHQFPNYSSELNVNALLLGDSALYLCASSLPGHPITQYFGPGTRLTVL.

This clonotype was counted only a few times. This rearrangement joins TRBV12-3 or TRBV12-4 to TRBJ2-2; 7 bases are shared with TRBD1. V trimming: 6 bases; J trimming: 4 bases; junction bases outside the gene matches: 5. There are 14 residues in the CDR3. Written as DNA, the CDR3 is TGTGCCAGCAGCCCCGGGGACAGCACCGGGGAGCTGTTTTTT. Translated, it gives CASSPGDSTGELFF.

This clonotype was detected a few times. The chain uses TRBV7-2 and TRBJ1-1; 8 bases fit TRBD1. This CDR3 has 13 residues. Germline CDR1 SGHTA, CDR2 FQGNSA. With V trimmed by 3 bases and J by 6 bases, 3 bases remained unmatched. The CDR3, as DNA: TGTGCCAGCAGCTTCGGGACAGGCGCTGAAGCTTTCTTT. Translating it yields CASSFGTGAEAFF.

This clonotype appeared a few times. J is TRBJ2-7 and V is TRBV6-2 or TRBV6-3, with a possible D match to TRBD2 (6 bases). The CDR3 runs 14 residues. Germline CDR1 and CDR2: MNHEY and SVGEGT. V was shortened by 2 bases and J by 2 bases, with 10 bases between the two germline ends. The CDR3, as DNA: TGTGCCAGCAGTTACAGGGGACTGACCTACGAGCAGTACGTC. This gives the protein CASSYRGLTYEQYV.

This clonotype was seen a handful of times. The V gene is TRBV7-2, the J gene TRBJ2-3, with a weak D call TRBD1 (6 bases). Germline CDR1 reads SGHTA; CDR2 reads FQGNSA. The CDR3 is made up of 15 amino acids. Between the trimmed V and J ends, which lost 3 bases and 2 bases, there was a span of 12 bases. Written as DNA, the CDR3 is TGTGCCAGCAGCTTCCGCCGGGACAACACAGATACGCAGTATTTT. It translates to CASSFRRDNTDTQYF.

This clonotype occurred many times. The chain links TRBV20-1 to TRBJ2-7, with D possibly being TRBD2 (5 bases). This CDR3 spans 14 amino acids. Per the germline V gene, CDR1 is DFQATT and CDR2 is SNEGSKA (reference sequence). V lost 3 bases and J lost 0, with 12 bases in between. The CDR3 region has the DNA TGCAGTGCTAGGCATTCGGGGAGCTCCTACGAGCAGTACGTC. The encoded protein is CSARHSGSSYEQYV.

The genes are TRBV12-3 or TRBV12-4 and TRBJ1-1; 7 nucleotides agree with TRBD1. Germline trimming cut 5 bases from V and 2 bases from J; bases unmatched to any gene: 11. This CDR3 comprises 16 residues. The CDR3 sequence is CASSRVQGGGNTEAFF. CDR3 DNA: TGTGCCAGCAGTCGAGTGCAGGGGGGCGGAAACACTGAAGCTTTCTTT.